Each of the 10 T cell receptor beta chains below was sequenced from the same sample in a study of control samples from healthy donors and cancer patients. Profiled with immunoSEQ multiplex PCR; TCRdb holds only in-frame clones, not every one. There are 130,000 or so clones in the sample; 89% occur only once, and 40% lies in the top ten. The sequenced sample was blood. The receptor set was obtained from a man in his fifties or sixties in good health.

Comments on this clone: A junction end diverges from the germline sequence, so it may reflect a read error. J is TRBJ1-2 and V is TRBV4-1; tentatively, D is TRBD1 (5 bases). Per the germline V gene, CDR1 is MGHRA and CDR2 is YSYEKL. CDR3 length: 13 residues. The DNA for the CDR3 is TGCGCCAGCAGCCAAATGCAAAATGGTATGGGGCATTTC. Translating it yields CASSQMQNGMGHF.

The chain carries TRBV29-1 and TRBJ2-4, with 9 positions matching TRBD2. V lost 4 bases and J lost 3; bases outside the gene matches: 13. Germline V lookup: CDR1 SQVTM, CDR2 ANQGSEA. The CDR3 is made up of 17 amino acids. As DNA, the CDR3 is TGCAGCGTTGTGGGCGGGGGGGCCTCTTTGGGCAAAAACATTCAGTACTTC. Residues: CSVVGGGASLGKNIQYF.

The J gene is TRBJ2-2, the V gene TRBV30; a weak D match, TRBD2 (5 bases). Trimming stripped 0 bases from V and 1 base from J, with 9 bases between. The CDR3 loop spans 15 amino acids. CDR1 is GTSNPN, CDR2 SVGIG, per germline (reference sequence). The CDR3 sequence: CAWSVRDLNTGELFF. The CDR3 nucleotides are TGTGCCTGGAGTGTCCGGGATCTGAACACCGGGGAGCTGTTTTTT.

The chain is built from TRBV18 and TRBJ2-1, with 9 bases aligning to TRBD2. The CDR3 is 16 residues long. J lost 7 bases, V lost 1 base, and 8 bases had no gene match. Germline CDR1 and CDR2: KGHSH and LQKENI. The CDR3, as DNA: TGTGCCAGCTCACCACTGATAGCGGGGGCCCCGAATGAGCAGTTCTTC. Protein product: CASSPLIAGAPNEQFF.

This chain links TRBV11-3 with TRBJ1-1, with 8 bases fitting TRBD1. The V segment lost 5 bases and the J segment 3 bases; nucleotides outside the gene matches: 5. This CDR3 is 14 amino acids long. From germline, CDR1 is SGHNT and CDR2 YENEEA. The CDR3 protein is CASSPDRGYTEAFF. The CDR3 nucleotides are TGTGCCAGCAGCCCCGACAGGGGCTACACTGAAGCTTTCTTT.

This sequence joins TRBV29-1 and TRBJ2-7; 8 bases are shared with TRBD1. V gave up 2 bases and J gave up 7 bases; unmatched junction bases: 7. Germline V CDR1 and CDR2: SQVTM, ANQGSEA. The CDR3 spans 13 residues. The CDR3 loop reads CSVEQGAFGEQYF. CDR3 nucleotides: TGCAGCGTTGAACAGGGGGCATTCGGGGAGCAGTACTTC.

The CDR3 reads CASSLGGVTSRREKLFF. In nucleotides, the CDR3 is TGCGCCAGCAGCTTGGGGGGGGTGACGTCCCGGCGTGAAAAACTGTTTTTT. V and J are TRBV5-1 and TRBJ1-4; tentative D call: TRBD1 (5 bases). V shed 0 bases and J shed 7 bases, with 19 bases lying between them. The CDR3 length is 17 residues. Germline CDR1 is SGHRS and CDR2 is YFSETQ.

J is TRBJ1-2 and V is TRBV2, with unresolved D. Germline lookup yields CDR1 SNHLY and CDR2 FYNNEI. Trimming took 6 bases from V and 9 from J, leaving 11 bases between them. CDR3 length: 11 residues. CDR3 sequence (DNA): TGTGCCAGCAGCGCTCTCCGAAGCTACACCTTC. It translates to CASSALRSYTF. The whole variable domain, filled in from reference TRBV2 and TRBJ1-2, reads EPEVTQTPSHQVTQMGQEVILRCVPISNHLYFYWYRQILGQKVEFLVSFYNNEISEKSEIFDDQFSVERPDGSNFTLKIRSTKLEDSAMYFCASSALRSYTFGSGTRLTVV.

The V call is TRBV11-3, the J call TRBJ2-7; 7 nucleotides match TRBD1. CDR1 and CDR2 (germline): SGHNT, YENEEA. Trimming cost V 5 bases and J 4 bases; bases outside gene matches: 11. The CDR3 is 15 amino acids. The CDR3 bases are TGTGCCAGCAGCCACGGGACAGAGTCCCCATACGAGCAGTACTTC. It encodes CASSHGTESPYEQYF.

J is TRBJ2-7 and V is TRBV29-1; perhaps TRBD2 as D (5 bases). Germline CDR1 reads SQVTM; CDR2 reads ANQGSEA. CDR3 length equals 11 residues. V gave up 2 bases and J gave up 4 bases, with 6 bases separating them. CDR3 DNA sequence: TGCAGCGTTGAAACGGGGTACGAGCAGTACTTC. Protein sequence: CSVETGYEQYF.